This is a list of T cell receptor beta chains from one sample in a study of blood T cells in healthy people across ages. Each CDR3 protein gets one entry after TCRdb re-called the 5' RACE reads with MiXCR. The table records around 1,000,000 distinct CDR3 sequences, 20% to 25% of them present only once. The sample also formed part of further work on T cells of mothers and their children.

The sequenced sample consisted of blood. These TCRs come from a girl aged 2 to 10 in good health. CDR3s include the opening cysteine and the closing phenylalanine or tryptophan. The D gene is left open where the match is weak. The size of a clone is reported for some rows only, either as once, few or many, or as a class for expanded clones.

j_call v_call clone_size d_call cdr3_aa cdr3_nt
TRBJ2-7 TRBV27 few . CASRVDSYHEQYF TGTGCCAGCAGGGTGGACAGCTACCACGAGCAGTACTTC
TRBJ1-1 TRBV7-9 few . CASSFQGGGTFSRAFF TGTGCCAGCAGCTTCCAAGGGGGTGGGACTTTTTCGAGAGCTTTCTTT
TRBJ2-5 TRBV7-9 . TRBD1 CASSPVEEDRGQEQYF TGTGCCAGCAGCCCGGTAGAAGAGGACAGGGGCCAGGAGCAGTACTTC
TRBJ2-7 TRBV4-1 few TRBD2 CASSQNTGLGLADYEQYF TGCGCCAGCAGCCAAAACACGGGGCTGGGACTAGCTGATTACGAGCAGTACTTC
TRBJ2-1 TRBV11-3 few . CASSAAGGSSYNEQFF TGTGCCAGCAGCGCTGCTGGGGGGAGCTCCTACAATGAGCAGTTCTTC
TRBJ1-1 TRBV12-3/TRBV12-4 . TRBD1 CASSMGGDRGTEAFF TGTGCCAGCAGTATGGGGGGGGACAGGGGGACTGAAGCTTTCTTT
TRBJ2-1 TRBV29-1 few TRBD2 CSADSLSGMGGNEQFF TGCAGCGCTGACTCCCTTAGCGGGATGGGAGGGAATGAGCAGTTCTTC
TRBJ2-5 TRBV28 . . CAGRKAGVREQYF TGTGCCGGCAGGAAAGCCGGAGTCAGGGAGCAGTACTTC
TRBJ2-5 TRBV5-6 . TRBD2 CAGMLGLAGGPKEETQYF TGTGCCGGCATGCTTGGGCTAGCGGGGGGGCCTAAGGAGGAGACCCAGTACTTC
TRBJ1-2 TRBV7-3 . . CASGSGLIPGDDGYTF TGTGCCAGCGGGTCGGGGTTGATTCCGGGAGATGATGGCTACACCTTC
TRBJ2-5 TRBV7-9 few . CASSLQEGLSPPETQYF TGTGCAAGCAGCCTTCAGGAGGGCCTGTCACCCCCGGAGACCCAGTACTTC
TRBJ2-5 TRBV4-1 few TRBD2 CASSLLAGEWETQYF TGCGCCAGCAGCCTATTAGCGGGAGAGTGGGAGACCCAGTACTTC
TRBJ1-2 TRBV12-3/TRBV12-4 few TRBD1 CASRGTGADGYTF TGTGCCAGCAGAGGGACAGGGGCCGACGGCTACACCTTC
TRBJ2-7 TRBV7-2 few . CASSSKGVEQYF TGTGCCAGCAGCTCCAAGGGTGTAGAGCAGTACTTC
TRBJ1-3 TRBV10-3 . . CAISASENSGNTIYF TGTGCCATCAGTGCTAGCGAAAACTCTGGAAACACCATATATTTT
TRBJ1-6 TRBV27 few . CASSLSGAANSPLHF TGTGCCAGCAGTTTATCCGGGGCAGCTAATTCACCCCTCCACTTT
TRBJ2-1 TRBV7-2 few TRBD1 CASSLWAGDSSYNEQFF TGTGCCAGCAGCTTATGGGCAGGGGACAGTTCCTACAATGAGCAGTTCTTC
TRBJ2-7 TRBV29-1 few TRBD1 CSARQGTYEQYF TGCAGCGCTAGACAGGGGACCTACGAGCAGTACTTC
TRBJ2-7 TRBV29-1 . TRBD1 CSVFRTGSDEQYF TGCAGCGTTTTCAGGACAGGGTCGGACGAGCAGTACTTC
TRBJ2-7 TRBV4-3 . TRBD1 CASSQGQTGGIYEQYF TGCGCCAGCAGCCAAGGCCAGACAGGGGGCATCTACGAGCAGTACTTC
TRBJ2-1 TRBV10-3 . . CAISGEGESEQFF TGTGCCATCAGTGGTGAGGGAGAGAGTGAGCAGTTCTTC
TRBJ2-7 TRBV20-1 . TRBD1 CSARGTGLYEQYF TGCAGTGCTAGGGGGACAGGGCTCTACGAGCAGTACTTC
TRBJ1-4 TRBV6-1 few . CASSPFHVPGKEKLFF TGTGCCAGCAGCCCCTTTCATGTCCCGGGAAAGGAAAAACTGTTTTTT
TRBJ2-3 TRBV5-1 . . CASSSALVEVTDTQYF TGCGCCAGCAGCTCGGCACTAGTGGAGGTGACAGATACGCAGTATTTT
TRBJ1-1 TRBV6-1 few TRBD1 CASRTRQTGDNTEAFF TGTGCCAGCAGGACGAGGCAAACAGGGGATAACACTGAAGCTTTCTTT
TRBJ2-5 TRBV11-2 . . CASSLDQEETQYF TGTGCCAGCAGCTTAGACCAAGAAGAGACCCAGTACTTC
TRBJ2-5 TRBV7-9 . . CASSFRDPSRGQYF TGTGCCAGCAGCTTCCGGGACCCCTCAAGAGGGCAGTACTTC
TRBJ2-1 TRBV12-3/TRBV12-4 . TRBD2 CASSRRGSSYNEQFF TGTGCCAGCAGTCGGCGGGGGAGCTCCTACAATGAGCAGTTCTTC
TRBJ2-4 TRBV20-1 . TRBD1 CSARDWTGMNIQYF TGCAGTGCTAGAGACTGGACAGGGATGAACATTCAGTACTTC
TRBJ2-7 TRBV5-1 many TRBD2 CASSLETSGAYEQYF TGCGCCAGCAGCTTGGAAACTAGCGGAGCCTACGAGCAGTACTTC
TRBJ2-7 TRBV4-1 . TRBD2 CASSHPKAGDFSEQYF TGCGCCAGCAGCCACCCCAAAGCGGGAGACTTTAGCGAGCAGTACTTC
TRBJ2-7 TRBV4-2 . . CASSQEGGFGDEQYF TGTGCCAGCAGCCAAGAAGGAGGGTTCGGCGACGAGCAGTACTTC
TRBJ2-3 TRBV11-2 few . CASSPDLSTDTQYF TGTGCCAGCAGCCCCGACCTTAGCACAGATACGCAGTATTTT
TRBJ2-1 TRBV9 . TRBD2 CASSALAGLYNEQFF TGTGCCAGCAGCGCACTAGCGGGGCTCTACAATGAGCAGTTCTTC
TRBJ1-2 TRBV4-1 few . CASSQDFGYYGYTF TGCGCCAGCAGCCAAGATTTCGGCTACTATGGCTACACCTTC